This is a list of T cell receptor beta chains from one sample in a study of T cell changes during pregnancy in multiple sclerosis. Using immunoSEQ multiplex PCR, the repertoire was profiled, and TCRdb retains in-frame clones only, with some absent. This table has some 120,000 clones, roughly 92% appearing once. The specimen comprised peripheral blood, sampled before pregnancy. The receptors come from a female donor with multiple sclerosis, enrolled in a pregnancy study. CDR3s leave out the opening cysteine and the closing phenylalanine or tryptophan. The size entry is marked missing in some rows and otherwise reads once, few, many or a size class.

clone size: .; J gene: TRBJ2-5; V gene: TRBV19; CDR3 protein: ASSLGGTPYQETQY
clone size: .; J gene: TRBJ2-7; V gene: TRBV5-1; CDR3 protein: ASSSSGGLYEQY
clone size: .; J gene: TRBJ1-2; V gene: TRBV7-9; CDR3 protein: ASSYGGGMTGGYGYT
clone size: .; J gene: TRBJ1-2; V gene: TRBV29-1; CDR3 protein: SVVRGQGAGGYT
clone size: .; J gene: TRBJ1-4; V gene: TRBV4-2; CDR3 protein: ASSQGQGSGEKLF
clone size: .; J gene: TRBJ2-4; V gene: TRBV7-9; CDR3 protein: ASSRDGTGGENIQY
clone size: .; J gene: TRBJ2-3; V gene: TRBV6-1; CDR3 protein: ASRRQGGQADTQY
clone size: .; J gene: TRBJ2-3; V gene: TRBV7-9; CDR3 protein: ASRPTTGTSGSGTQY
clone size: .; J gene: TRBJ1-4; V gene: TRBV5-4; CDR3 protein: ASSLEGVTNEKLF
clone size: .; J gene: TRBJ2-6; V gene: TRBV7-9; CDR3 protein: ASSLVTGALLVLT
clone size: .; J gene: TRBJ2-5; V gene: TRBV7-8; CDR3 protein: ASSLGLAEETQY
clone size: .; J gene: TRBJ2-7; V gene: TRBV27; CDR3 protein: ASSLTSGGEQY
clone size: .; J gene: TRBJ2-2; V gene: TRBV5-6; CDR3 protein: ASSRWTHQTGELF
clone size: .; J gene: TRBJ1-3; V gene: TRBV5-1; CDR3 protein: ASSLAPREKAGNTIY
clone size: .; J gene: TRBJ2-6; V gene: TRBV27; CDR3 protein: ASSLLRDRGANVLT
clone size: .; J gene: TRBJ2-5; V gene: TRBV19; CDR3 protein: ASSIVVTSGKETQY
clone size: .; J gene: TRBJ2-6; V gene: TRBV2; CDR3 protein: ASNPSSGANVLT
clone size: .; J gene: TRBJ1-1; V gene: TRBV11-3; CDR3 protein: ASSLGGGNTEAF
clone size: .; J gene: TRBJ1-1; V gene: TRBV28; CDR3 protein: ASSAGVGTEAF
clone size: once; J gene: TRBJ2-1; V gene: TRBV29-1; CDR3 protein: SVGGLAVYEQF
clone size: .; J gene: TRBJ2-5; V gene: TRBV30; CDR3 protein: AWTPGGQAETQY
clone size: .; J gene: TRBJ1-6; V gene: TRBV9; CDR3 protein: ASSVQGETPLH
clone size: .; J gene: TRBJ2-7; V gene: TRBV19; CDR3 protein: ASSPGTGFPYEQY
clone size: .; J gene: TRBJ2-5; V gene: TRBV5-1; CDR3 protein: ASSSRGQETQY
clone size: few; J gene: TRBJ2-5; V gene: TRBV30; CDR3 protein: AWSPLGLAETQY
clone size: .; J gene: TRBJ2-5; V gene: TRBV6-1; CDR3 protein: ASRGGQGPQETQY
clone size: .; J gene: TRBJ1-5; V gene: TRBV15; CDR3 protein: ATSRDRGPQPQH